Listed below are T cell receptor beta chains from one sample, sequenced in a study of cytomegalovirus exposure and HLA in healthy donors. Repertoires were generated with immunoSEQ multiplex PCR, while TCRdb's copy carries only in-frame clones and drops some. The sample records 250,000 to 300,000 clones, around 90% being singletons. The source material was PBMCs. Receptor source: a woman under 30 in good health and CMV-seronegative. CDR3s include the opening cysteine and the closing phenylalanine or tryptophan. Each record gives: clone size, D gene, J gene, V gene, CDR3 protein, CDR3 DNA. The D gene is left open where the match is weak. Clone sizes are given selectively: once, few, many, or a class where the clone is expanded.

abundance: NA
d_gene: TRBD2
j_gene: TRBJ2-1
v_gene: TRBV28
CDR3aa: CASSFSSGGARFYNEQFF
CDR3nt: TGTGCCAGCAGTTTTAGTAGCGGGGGGGCAAGATTCTACAATGAGCAGTTCTTC

abundance: NA
d_gene: TRBD1
j_gene: TRBJ2-7
v_gene: TRBV9
CDR3aa: CASSETDRGHYEQYF
CDR3nt: TGTGCCAGCAGCGAGACGGACAGGGGGCACTACGAGCAGTACTTC

abundance: NA
d_gene: TRBD1
j_gene: TRBJ1-2
v_gene: TRBV27
CDR3aa: CASSPDRGRNGYTF
CDR3nt: TGTGCCAGCAGTCCCGACAGGGGGCGGAATGGCTACACCTTC

abundance: NA
d_gene: NA
j_gene: TRBJ2-2
v_gene: TRBV9
CDR3aa: CASSVRGSDTGELFF
CDR3nt: TGTGCCAGCAGCGTAAGGGGTTCGGACACCGGGGAGCTGTTTTTT

abundance: NA
d_gene: TRBD1
j_gene: TRBJ1-1
v_gene: TRBV4-1
CDR3aa: CASRQTGDTEAFF
CDR3nt: TGCGCCAGCAGACAAACAGGGGATACTGAAGCTTTCTTT

abundance: NA
d_gene: NA
j_gene: TRBJ1-5
v_gene: TRBV4-1
CDR3aa: CASSQEGTPVGSPQHF
CDR3nt: TGCGCCAGCAGCCAAGAGGGGACACCGGTGGGTTCGCCCCAGCATTTT

abundance: NA
d_gene: TRBD1
j_gene: TRBJ2-7
v_gene: TRBV19
CDR3aa: CASSIDPGQYYEQYF
CDR3nt: TGTGCCAGTAGTATAGACCCGGGACAGTACTACGAGCAGTACTTC

abundance: NA
d_gene: NA
j_gene: TRBJ2-5
v_gene: TRBV6-1
CDR3aa: CASSEALAEQETQYF
CDR3nt: TGTGCCAGCAGTGAAGCATTAGCGGAACAAGAGACCCAGTACTTC

abundance: NA
d_gene: TRBD2
j_gene: TRBJ2-5
v_gene: TRBV9
CDR3aa: CASSEGTSGYQETQYF
CDR3nt: TGTGCCAGCAGCGAGGGGACTAGCGGTTACCAAGAGACCCAGTACTTC

abundance: NA
d_gene: NA
j_gene: TRBJ1-5
v_gene: TRBV4-1
CDR3aa: CASSQDRNSNQPQHF
CDR3nt: TGCGCCAGCAGCCAAGATCGTAATAGCAATCAGCCCCAGCATTTT

abundance: NA
d_gene: TRBD2
j_gene: TRBJ2-3
v_gene: TRBV30
CDR3aa: CAWSRGGTDTQYF
CDR3nt: TGTGCCTGGAGTCGGGGGGGTACAGATACGCAGTATTTT

abundance: NA
d_gene: TRBD2
j_gene: TRBJ2-5
v_gene: TRBV2
CDR3aa: CASRKSGGADETQYF
CDR3nt: TGTGCCAGCAGGAAGAGCGGGGGGGCGGACGAGACCCAGTACTTC

abundance: NA
d_gene: TRBD1
j_gene: TRBJ2-5
v_gene: TRBV11-2
CDR3aa: CASSLTRDRVGETQYF
CDR3nt: TGTGCCAGCAGCTTAACAAGGGACAGGGTTGGGGAGACCCAGTACTTC

abundance: NA
d_gene: NA
j_gene: TRBJ1-5
v_gene: TRBV19
CDR3aa: CASSIGGGRAIRQPQHF
CDR3nt: TGTGCCAGTAGTATAGGGGGCGGCAGGGCCATAAGGCAGCCCCAGCATTTT

abundance: NA
d_gene: TRBD1
j_gene: TRBJ1-1
v_gene: TRBV27
CDR3aa: CASSSDLTGPEAFF
CDR3nt: TGTGCCAGCAGTTCTGATTTGACAGGGCCTGAAGCTTTCTTT

abundance: few
d_gene: NA
j_gene: TRBJ2-1
v_gene: TRBV6-1
CDR3aa: CATLGQAEQFF
CDR3nt: TGTGCCACCTTAGGACAAGCAGAGCAGTTCTTC

abundance: once
d_gene: NA
j_gene: TRBJ2-3
v_gene: TRBV6-5
CDR3aa: CASNGGWTDTQYF
CDR3nt: TGTGCCAGCAATGGAGGCTGGACAGATACGCAGTATTTT

abundance: NA
d_gene: NA
j_gene: TRBJ1-1
v_gene: TRBV5-6
CDR3aa: CASSLRQVREAFF
CDR3nt: TGTGCCAGCAGCTTAAGACAGGTTCGTGAAGCTTTCTTT

abundance: NA
d_gene: NA
j_gene: TRBJ2-2
v_gene: TRBV5-1
CDR3aa: CASSLFVSEYHTGELFF
CDR3nt: TGCGCCAGCAGCTTGTTTGTCAGTGAATACCACACCGGGGAGCTGTTTTTT

abundance: NA
d_gene: TRBD1
j_gene: TRBJ1-2
v_gene: TRBV6-5
CDR3aa: CASSPGQETYYGYTF
CDR3nt: TGTGCCAGCAGCCCCGGACAGGAAACATATTATGGCTACACCTTC

abundance: NA
d_gene: NA
j_gene: TRBJ2-1
v_gene: TRBV5-8
CDR3aa: CASSIALLSSYNEQFF
CDR3nt: TGTGCCAGCAGCATAGCTCTACTGAGCTCCTACAATGAGCAGTTCTTC

abundance: NA
d_gene: TRBD2
j_gene: TRBJ2-2
v_gene: TRBV4-1
CDR3aa: CASSQSGGNTGELFF
CDR3nt: TGCGCCAGCAGCCAAAGCGGGGGAAACACCGGGGAGCTGTTTTTT